A single T cell receptor (beta chain) is shown here with its context. Its antigen is not known. This record comes from a study of T cell repertoires in cytomegalovirus infection. Background on the study: Both a matching HLA type and CMV infection were indicated by public TCR beta signatures.

Each CDR3 protein is one row after TCRdb ran MiXCR on the reads. The sample has 55,000 to 70,000 distinct CDR3 sequences, 25% to 40% seen once. Trimming shortened V by 2 bases and J by 5 bases, and 17 bases separated the two germline ends. From germline, CDR1 is SGHAT and CDR2 FQNNGV. The CDR3 totals 16 residues. Study-level results: Summed frequency of public TCR beta families distinguished CMV carriers with the relevant HLA.

Material: PBMCs, sequenced either directly or after in vitro stimulation (not recorded which). This receptor was identified in a human donor in good health (CMV status not recorded). Some clones in this sample may be carry-over from other donors' samples. This chain connects TRBV11-2 to TRBJ2-3; a possible D gene is TRBD2 (7 bases). CDR3 sequence reads: CASSLWSGTLVDTQYF. In nucleotides, the CDR3 is TGTGCCAGCAGCTTATGGAGCGGGACATTGGTAGATACGCAGTATTTT.